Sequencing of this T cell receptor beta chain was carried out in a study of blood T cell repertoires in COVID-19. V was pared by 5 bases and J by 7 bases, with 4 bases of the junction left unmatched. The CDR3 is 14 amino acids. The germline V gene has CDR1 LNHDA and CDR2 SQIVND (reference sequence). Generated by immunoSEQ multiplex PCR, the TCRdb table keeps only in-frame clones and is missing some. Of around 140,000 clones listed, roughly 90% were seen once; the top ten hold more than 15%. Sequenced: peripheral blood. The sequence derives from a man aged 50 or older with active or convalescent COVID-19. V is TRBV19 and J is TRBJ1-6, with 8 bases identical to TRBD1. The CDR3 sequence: CASSGGQENSPLHF. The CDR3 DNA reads TGTGCCAGTAGTGGGGGACAGGAGAATTCACCCCTCCACTTT. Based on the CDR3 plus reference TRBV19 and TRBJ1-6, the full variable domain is DGGITQSPKYLFRKEGQNVTLSCEQNLNHDAMYWYRQDPGQGLRLIYYSQIVNDFQKGDIAEGYSVSREKKESFPLTVTSAQKNPTAFYLCASSGGQENSPLHFGNGTRLTVT.